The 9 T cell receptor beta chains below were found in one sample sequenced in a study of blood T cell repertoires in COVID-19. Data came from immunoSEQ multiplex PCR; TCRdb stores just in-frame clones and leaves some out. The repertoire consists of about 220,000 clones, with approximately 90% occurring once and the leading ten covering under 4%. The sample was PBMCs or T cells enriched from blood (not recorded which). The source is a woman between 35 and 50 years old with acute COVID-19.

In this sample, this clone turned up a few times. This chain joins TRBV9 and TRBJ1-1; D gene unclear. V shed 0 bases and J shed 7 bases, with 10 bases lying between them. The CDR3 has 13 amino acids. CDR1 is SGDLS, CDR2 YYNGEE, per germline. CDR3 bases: TGTGCCAGCAGCGTAGGGGCTGAAGTTGAAGCTTTCTTT. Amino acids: CASSVGAEVEAFF.

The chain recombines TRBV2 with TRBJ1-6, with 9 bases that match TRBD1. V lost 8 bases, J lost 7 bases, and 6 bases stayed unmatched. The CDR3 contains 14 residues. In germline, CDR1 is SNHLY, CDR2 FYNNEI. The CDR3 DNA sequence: TGTGCCAGCCAGGAGGGGACAGGGAATTCACCCCTCCACTTT. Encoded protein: CASQEGTGNSPLHF.

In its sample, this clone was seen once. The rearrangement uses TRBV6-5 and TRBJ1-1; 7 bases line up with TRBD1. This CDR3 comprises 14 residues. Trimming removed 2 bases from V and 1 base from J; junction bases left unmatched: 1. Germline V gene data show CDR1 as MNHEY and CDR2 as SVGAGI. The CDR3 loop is CASSYGTANTEAFF. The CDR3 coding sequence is TGTGCCAGCAGTTACGGGACAGCGAACACTGAAGCTTTCTTT.

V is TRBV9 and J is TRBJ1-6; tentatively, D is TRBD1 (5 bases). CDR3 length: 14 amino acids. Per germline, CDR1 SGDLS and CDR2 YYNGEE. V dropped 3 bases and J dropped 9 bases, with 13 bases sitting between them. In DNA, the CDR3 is TGTGCCAGCAGCGCAATCAGGGAGGGTTCACCCCTCCACTTT. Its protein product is CASSAIREGSPLHF. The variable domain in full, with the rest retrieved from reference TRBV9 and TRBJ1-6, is DSGVTQTPKHLITATGQRVTLRCSPRSGDLSVYWYQQSLDQGLQFLIQYYNGEERAKGNILERFSAQQFPDLHSELNLSSLELGDSALYFCASSAIREGSPLHFGNGTRLTVT.

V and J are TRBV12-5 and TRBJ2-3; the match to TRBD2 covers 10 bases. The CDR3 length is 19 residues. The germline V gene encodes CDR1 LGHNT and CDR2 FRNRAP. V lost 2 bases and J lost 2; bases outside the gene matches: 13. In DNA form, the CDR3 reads TGTGCTAGTGGTTTGCGTCCGAAACCTAGCGGGGGCTCCACAGATACGCAGTATTTT. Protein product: CASGLRPKPSGGSTDTQYF.

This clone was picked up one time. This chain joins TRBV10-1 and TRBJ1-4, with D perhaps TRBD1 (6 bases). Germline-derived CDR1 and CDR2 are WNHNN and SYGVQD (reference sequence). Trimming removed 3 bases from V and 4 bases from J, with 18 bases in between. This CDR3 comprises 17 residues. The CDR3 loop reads CASSEGTTRLSNEKLFF. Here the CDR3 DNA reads TGCGCCAGCAGTGAAGGGACAACACGACTCAGTAATGAAAAACTGTTTTTT.

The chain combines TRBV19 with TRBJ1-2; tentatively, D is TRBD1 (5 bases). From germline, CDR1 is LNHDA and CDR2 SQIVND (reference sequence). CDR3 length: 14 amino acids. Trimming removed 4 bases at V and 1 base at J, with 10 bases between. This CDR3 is CASSSGHFNYGYTF. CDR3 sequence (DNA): TGTGCCAGTAGTAGTGGACATTTTAACTATGGCTACACCTTC.

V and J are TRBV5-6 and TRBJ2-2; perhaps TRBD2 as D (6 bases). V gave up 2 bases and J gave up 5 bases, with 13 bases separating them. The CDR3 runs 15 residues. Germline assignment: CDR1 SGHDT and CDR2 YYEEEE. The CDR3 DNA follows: TGTGCCAGCAGCTTTCCACGGGGGTCGACCGGGGAGCTGTTTTTT. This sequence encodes CASSFPRGSTGELFF.

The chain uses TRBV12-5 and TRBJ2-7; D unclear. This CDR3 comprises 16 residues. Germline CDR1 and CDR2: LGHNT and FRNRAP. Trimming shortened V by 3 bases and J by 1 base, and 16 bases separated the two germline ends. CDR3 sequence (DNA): TGTGCTAGTGGTTTCCGCTCGGCAGCGCCTTCCTACGAGCAGTACGTC. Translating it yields CASGFRSAAPSYEQYV.